This T cell receptor (beta chain) was documented in a study of T cell responses to AZD1222 COVID-19 vaccine. The repertoire was sequenced with immunoSEQ multiplex PCR; TCRdb's copy has only in-frame clones and lacks some. The table includes 98,000 or so clones, around 84% detected once. Findings and limits, study-wide: Baseline seropositivity occurred in only a handful of AZD1222 recipients. Targets within unmutated variant regions were reportedly found for nearly half of spike-specific TCRs. Across spike, vaccine-associated CD4 TCRs were found, dominant at 160-218 and 743-854. The study sampled repertoires only after the peak T cell response.

Turning to this clone: Its cognate antigen is unknown.

The CDR3 is made up of 14 amino acids. Trimming cost V 6 bases and J 6 bases; bases outside gene matches: 9. Germline CDR1 reads MNHEY; CDR2 reads SMNVEV (reference sequence). This sequence was found in an adult who received the AZD1222 COVID-19 vaccine. The rearrangement joins TRBV27 to TRBJ2-7; 9 bases match TRBD1. This specimen was peripheral blood, taken 28 days after the second AZD1222 dose. The CDR3 loop reads CASRPGQGIGEQYF. CDR3 DNA sequence: TGTGCCAGCAGGCCGGGACAGGGAATAGGCGAGCAGTACTTC.